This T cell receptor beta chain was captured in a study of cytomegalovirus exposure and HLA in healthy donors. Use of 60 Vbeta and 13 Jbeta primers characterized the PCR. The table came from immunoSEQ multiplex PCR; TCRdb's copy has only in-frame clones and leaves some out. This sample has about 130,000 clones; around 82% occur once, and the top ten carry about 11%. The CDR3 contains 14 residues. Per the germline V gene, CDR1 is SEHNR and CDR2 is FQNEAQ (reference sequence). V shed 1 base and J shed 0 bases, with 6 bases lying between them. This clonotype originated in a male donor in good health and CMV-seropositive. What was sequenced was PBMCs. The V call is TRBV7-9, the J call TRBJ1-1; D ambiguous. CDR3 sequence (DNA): TGTGCCAGCAGCTTAGACGGGTTGAACACTGAAGCTTTCTTT. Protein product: CASSLDGLNTEAFF.